A single sample gave rise to the 9 T cell receptor beta chains below, sequenced in a study of regulatory T cells in long-lasting Graves disease. Investigators prepared the TCR beta libraries by applying iRepertoire HTBI primers and Arm-PCR of CDR3 regions. MiXCR, run by TCRdb on the multiplex PCR reads, gives a single entry per CDR3 protein. Of approximately 540,000 distinct CDR3 sequences listed, 9.5% to 15% are singletons. Regarding time point: newly diagnosed GD, antithyroid drugs for less than 3 months. Extracted PBMC RNA gave rise to the TCR library. The same data also went into a second study, on T cells in Graves' hyperthyroidism and ophthalmopathy.

This specimen consisted of peripheral blood mononuclear cells (PBMCs), obtained at new diagnosis, from a patient treated with antithyroid drugs. The origin of the receptors is a woman younger than 45 with Graves disease.

This clonotype was detected only a few times. The CDR3 sequence: CASSPEWASREPEQFF. CDR3 nucleotides: TGTGCCAGCTCACCTGAGTGGGCGTCGAGGGAGCCAGAGCAGTTCTTC. This chain links TRBV18 with TRBJ2-1; D perhaps matches TRBD2 (5 bases). The CDR3 is 16 residues long. Germline CDR1 KGHSH, CDR2 LQKENI. Trimming removed 3 bases at V and 10 bases at J, with 22 bases between. Full variable domain (outside the CDR3, taken from reference TRBV18 and TRBJ2-1): NAGVMQNPRHLVRRRGQEARLRCSPMKGHSHVYWYRQLPEEGLKFMVYLQKENIIDESGMPKERFSAEFPKEGPSILRIQQVVRGDSAAYFCASSPEWASREPEQFFGPGTRLTVL.

A few counts support this clonotype. The CDR3 DNA reads as TGTGCCTCATCTGGACCGGGACAGCTCACCGGGGAGCTGTTTTTT. Translation gives CASSGPGQLTGELFF. This chain uses TRBV30 with TRBJ2-2, with 7 bases aligning to TRBD1. Losses at the gene ends were 7 bases for V and 4 bases for J; bases not matched to a gene: 12. Germline assignment: CDR1 GTSNPN and CDR2 SVGIG (reference sequence). The CDR3 length is 15 residues.

In this sample, this clonotype turned up many times. The rearrangement links TRBV29-1 to TRBJ2-2, with 12 bases matching TRBD2. Germline CDR1 and CDR2: SQVTM and ANQGSEA. V was pared by 3 bases and J by 3 bases, with 2 bases of the junction left unmatched. The CDR3 loop spans 15 amino acids. In nucleotides, the CDR3 is TGCAGCGTTGACAGACTAGCGGGAGACACCGGGGAGCTGTTTTTT. Residues: CSVDRLAGDTGELFF.

In its sample, this clonotype was seen many times. J is TRBJ1-2 and V is TRBV5-1, with 9 bases identical to TRBD1. The ends lost 4 bases at V and 4 bases at J; junction bases unmatched: 5. This CDR3 region has 14 residues. The germline V gene encodes CDR1 SGHRS and CDR2 YFSETQ. This CDR3 reads CASSAATGGYGYTF. CDR3 sequence (DNA): TGCGCCAGCAGCGCCGCGACAGGGGGCTATGGCTACACCTTC. The whole variable domain, remainder taken from reference TRBV5-1 and TRBJ1-2, is KAGVTQTPRYLIKTRGQQVTLSCSPISGHRSVSWYQQTPGQGLQFLFEYFSETQRNKGNFPGRFSGRQFSNSRSEMNVSTLELGDSALYLCASSAATGGYGYTFGSGTRLTVV.

This clonotype was recorded at least ten times. The V and J genes are TRBV28 and TRBJ2-7, with a weak D call TRBD2 (7 bases). The CDR3 spans 14 residues. Germline V gene sequence: CDR1 MDHEN, CDR2 SYDVKM. Between the trimmed V and J ends, which lost 7 bases and 5 bases, there was a span of 18 bases. This CDR3 is CASTSGTRANEQYF. CDR3 nucleotide sequence: TGTGCCAGCACGAGCGGGACAAGGGCCAACGAGCAGTACTTC.

This clonotype was recorded a few times. At one end the junction does not follow the germline gene, possibly because of a read error. This chain joins TRBV5-1 and TRBJ1-5; D might be TRBD1 (5 bases). CDR3 length: 15 amino acids. Germline V CDR1 and CDR2: SGHRS, YFSETQ. Here the CDR3 DNA reads TGTGCCAGCAGCTTATCCGGACATAGCAATCAGCCCCAGCATTTT. Translating gives CASSLSGHSNQPQHF. The full variable domain, completed using reference TRBV5-1 and TRBJ1-5, is KAGVTQTPRYLIKTRGQQVTLSCSPISGHRSVSWYQQTPGQGLQFLFEYFSETQRNKGNFPGRFSGRQFSNSRSEMNVSTLELGDSALYLCASSLSGHSNQPQHFGDGTRLSIL.

This clonotype was detected many times. The chain joins TRBV7-9 to TRBJ1-1; D is uncertain. The CDR3 has 14 amino acids. Germline CDR1 reads SEHNR; CDR2 reads FQNEAQ (reference sequence). V lost 3 bases to trimming and J lost 3 bases, with 11 bases between them. CDR3 in amino acids: CASSLVPPDTEAFF. CDR3 DNA sequence: TGTGCCAGCAGCTTGGTCCCCCCGGACACTGAAGCTTTCTTT.

Points on this clonotype: A much larger clone lies a single base off, so this may be a read error. This rearrangement joins TRBV11-2 to TRBJ1-1, with a weak D call TRBD1 (5 bases). V was cut by 3 bases and J by 4 bases, with 12 bases left in between. Germline CDR1 and CDR2: SGHAT and FQNNGV. The CDR3 has 14 amino acids. In nucleotides, the CDR3 is TGTGCCAGCAGCTTTCTACGGGGGGGCACTGAAGCTTTCTTT. Amino acid sequence: CASSFLRGGTEAFF.

This clonotype was observed many times. The chain combines TRBV7-2 with TRBJ1-2; D might be TRBD1 (6 bases). With 1 base removed from V and 4 bases from J, the gap between germline ends came to 10 bases. Germline loops: CDR1 SGHTA, CDR2 FQGNSA. This CDR3 is built from 14 residues. The CDR3 reads CASSLENRAYGYTF. The CDR3 bases are TGTGCCAGCAGCTTAGAAAACAGGGCCTATGGCTACACCTTC. Together with reference TRBV7-2 and TRBJ1-2, the CDR3 gives the full variable domain: GAGVSQSPSNKVTEKGKDVELRCDPISGHTALYWYRQSLGQGLEFLIYFQGNSAPDKSGLPSDRFSAERTGGSVSTLTIQRTQQEDSAVYLCASSLENRAYGYTFGSGTRLTVV.